This T cell receptor beta chain was identified during a study of blood T cell repertoires in COVID-19. Enrollees, about 18 to 89 years old, lived in approximately 24 US areas. Germline loops: CDR1 SQVTM, CDR2 ANQGSEA. V was clipped by 4 bases and J by 7 bases, with 11 bases between them. The length of the CDR3 is 13 residues. Only in-frame clones appear in the TCRdb table, and some are missing; sequencing was by immunoSEQ multiplex PCR. The sample consists of 190,000 or so clones, roughly 77% of them appearing once. The sequence derives from a man aged 35 to 55 who had recovered from COVID-19. Specimen: PBMCs or T cells enriched from blood (not recorded which). The rearrangement joins TRBV29-1 to TRBJ1-6, with D possibly being TRBD1 (6 bases). The CDR3 loop reads CSVAQGLNSPLHF. The CDR3 DNA reads TGCAGCGTTGCACAGGGATTAAATTCACCCCTCCACTTT.